This record looks at one T cell receptor beta chain sequence and its context. This table comes from immunoSEQ multiplex PCR, and its TCRdb copy is limited to in-frame clones, with some not included. The sample holds nearly 400,000 clones; 89% are singletons and the top ten take under 2%. The sample originates from a study of Ad26.COV2.S vaccination and SARS-CoV-2 variants. On the study more broadly: Into the muscle, Ad26.COV2.S was dosed once or twice, 56 days apart.

The treatment was: about 20 received Ad26.COV2.S at low or high dose, single or two shots; a few received placebo; per-sample allocation not given. Day 63 following the first vaccine or placebo injection was when the samples were taken. Losses at the gene ends were 9 bases for V and 6 bases for J; bases not matched to a gene: 10. The CDR3 loop spans 13 amino acids. Germline V lookup: CDR1 MDHEN, CDR2 SYDVKM. This TCR was recovered from a person aged 18-65 years who received the Ad26.COV2.S COVID-19 vaccine or a placebo. The chain employs TRBV28 and TRBJ2-7, with 8 bases matching TRBD1. The material sequenced was peripheral blood, taken in a trial of Ad26.COV2.S vaccine versus placebo. CDR3 nucleotide sequence: TGTGCCAGTAGGACAGGGAACACCCGCGAGCAGTACTTC. Protein sequence: CASRTGNTREQYF.